This T cell receptor beta chain was found in a study of blood T cell repertoires in COVID-19. Authors' data handling: How many nucleated cells were present was estimated from reference gene primer amplification. The table came from immunoSEQ multiplex PCR; TCRdb's copy has only in-frame clones and leaves some out. The V and J calls and clone size were taken over from that table, and D and trimming were inferred from the DNA. The repertoire holds about 160,000 clones, with 75% to 90% as singletons. This CDR3 is 15 amino acids long. CDR1 and CDR2 from the germline V gene are SGDLS and YYNGEE. J lost 1 base, V lost 0 bases, and 3 bases had no gene match. This clone was seen once.

The TCR originated in a human donor with acute or convalescent COVID-19. The donor label of this sample is uncertain. The sequenced material came from peripheral blood. This chain uses TRBV9 with TRBJ1-1; TRBD1 matches at 7 bases. This CDR3 reads CASSVEPGGNTEAFF. In DNA form, the CDR3 reads TGTGCCAGCAGCGTAGAACCAGGGGGGAACACTGAAGCTTTCTTT.